These T cell receptor beta chains were read from a single sample in a study of OX40 agonist ivuxolimab in advanced cancers. Data came from immunoSEQ multiplex PCR; TCRdb stores just in-frame clones and leaves some out. The sample includes 35,000 to 40,000 clones, around four fifths seen only once; the top ten take about 35%. Sequenced here: CD4+ or CD8+ T cells sorted from blood, sampled in a trial of the OX40 agonist ivuxolimab. All receptors come from an adult with an advanced solid tumor such as melanoma, head and neck, liver or kidney cancer. The CDR3 runs from the conserved cysteine through the conserved F or W. A D gene is named only where the DNA matches it firmly. Clone sizes are given selectively: once, few, many, or a class where the clone is expanded.

>TRBD1|.|TRBJ2-5|TRBV7-2
TGTGCCAGCAGCTCCCAGGCGGACAGGGCGGAGACCCAGTACTTC
CASSSQADRAETQYF
>.|.|TRBJ2-3|TRBV7-2
TGTGCCAGCAGCTTTAGTACCACAGATACGCAGTATTTT
CASSFSTTDTQYF
>.|.|TRBJ1-1|TRBV4-2
TGTGCCAGCAGCCAACTCGGGGGCGGACTAATGAACACTGAAGCTTTCTTT
CASSQLGGGLMNTEAFF
>TRBD1|once|TRBJ1-2|TRBV5-1
TGCGCCAGCAGCTTGGGGGACAGGTCGGGATCTGGCTACACCTTC
CASSLGDRSGSGYTF
>.|.|TRBJ1-1|TRBV7-9
TGTGCCAGCAGCTTAGACGGCATTAACACTGAAGCTTTCTTT
CASSLDGINTEAFF
>.|.|TRBJ2-3|TRBV19
TGTGCCAGTAGACCGGGTCGCTCATCTGGCACAGATACGCAGTATTTT
CASRPGRSSGTDTQYF
>.|.|TRBJ2-7|TRBV7-8
TGTGCCAGCAGCTTAGCGTTCGCAGGGGCTAGTGGTTCCTACGAGCAGTACTTC
CASSLAFAGASGSYEQYF
>TRBD1|.|TRBJ2-7|TRBV10-1
TGCGCCAGCAGAGACAGGGAACCGACCTACGAGCAGTACTTC
CASRDREPTYEQYF
>.|.|TRBJ1-4|TRBV7-2
TGTGCCAGCAGCCGGGGGGTCCTTAATGAAAAACTGTTTTTT
CASSRGVLNEKLFF
>.|.|TRBJ1-4|TRBV6-1
TGTGCCAGCATGGAGTTGGGGGAGGAGGAAAAACTGTTTTTT
CASMELGEEEKLFF
>.|.|TRBJ1-3|TRBV19
TGTGCCAGCCGTTGGGGGTATGGAAACACCATATATTTT
CASRWGYGNTIYF
>TRBD1|.|TRBJ2-2|TRBV15
TGTGCCACCAGCCAGACAGGGCCGCATGTGGCCGGGGAGCTGTTTTTT
CATSQTGPHVAGELFF
>TRBD2|.|TRBJ2-1|TRBV19
TGTGCCAGTACCAGGGAGGGAGGGCATGAGCAGTTCTTC
CASTREGGHEQFF
>.|.|TRBJ1-2|TRBV5-1
TGCGCCAGCAGCCTGAACGGAGGGGGGGATGGCTACACCTTC
CASSLNGGGDGYTF
>TRBD2|.|TRBJ2-7|TRBV7-7
TGTGCCAGCAGCCCCCGGACTAGCGGGGGGGCCAGCTCCTACGAGCAGTACTTC
CASSPRTSGGASSYEQYF
>.|.|TRBJ2-7|TRBV5-1
TGCGCCAGCAGCTTGGGAGGGTTCGACGAGCAGTACTTC
CASSLGGFDEQYF
>.|.|TRBJ1-1|TRBV6-6
TGTGCCAGCAGGAACAGGGTCTTGGGCACTGAAGCTTTCTTT
CASRNRVLGTEAFF
>TRBD1|.|TRBJ1-5|TRBV18
TGTGCCAGCTCCCCAGACAGGGGTCAGCCCCAGCATTTT
CASSPDRGQPQHF
>TRBD1|.|TRBJ2-4|TRBV10-2
TGCGCCAGCAGTGAGTGGGGACAGGGGGCCAAAAACATTCAGTACTTC
CASSEWGQGAKNIQYF
>.|.|TRBJ2-5|TRBV6-1
TGTGCCAGCACCAAACCCGCGGAAGAGACCCAGTACTTC
CASTKPAEETQYF
>.|.|TRBJ2-1|TRBV15
TGTGCCACCAGCTGGGGCGGTATCTCCTACAATGAGCAGTTCTTC
CATSWGGISYNEQFF
>.|.|TRBJ2-6|TRBV4-1
TGCGCCAGCAGCCAAGAGACTCTTGGAGCTTCTGGGGCCAACGTCCTGACTTTC
CASSQETLGASGANVLTF
>.|.|TRBJ2-2|TRBV2
TGTGCCAGCAGTGGCCCAGGAGGAAGTACCGGGGAGCTGTTTTTT
CASSGPGGSTGELFF
>TRBD1|.|TRBJ2-1|TRBV7-2
TGTGCCAGCAGCTTATCGACAGGGGTCGGTGAGCAGTTCTTC
CASSLSTGVGEQFF
>.|.|TRBJ1-2|TRBV7-9
TGTGCCAGCAGCACAGGACAGCTCTATGGCTACACCTTC
CASSTGQLYGYTF
>.|.|TRBJ2-1|TRBV27
TGTGCCAGCAGTCGCCGTGGATACAATGAGCAGTTCTTC
CASSRRGYNEQFF
>TRBD1|.|TRBJ1-5|TRBV28
TGTGCCAGCAGTTTAGCACAGGGGTTTGGAAATCAGCCCCAGCATTTT
CASSLAQGFGNQPQHF
>.|.|TRBJ1-5|TRBV6-4
TGTGCCAGCAGTAGAAAGAATCAGCCCCAGCATTTT
CASSRKNQPQHF
>TRBD1|few|TRBJ1-6|TRBV2
TGTGCCAGCGGGAAGGGACAGGGTATGAATTCACCCCTCCACTTT
CASGKGQGMNSPLHF
>TRBD2|.|TRBJ2-1|TRBV5-6
TGTGCCAGCAGCCCGGGGAGGGCCTACAATGAGCAGTTCTTC
CASSPGRAYNEQFF
>.|.|TRBJ1-4|TRBV11-2
TGTGCCAGCAGCTTACTGGGGCAGGGAGATGAAAAACTGTTTTTT
CASSLLGQGDEKLFF
>.|.|TRBJ2-2|TRBV19
TGTGCCAGTAGTATTGAGAACACCGGGGAGCTGTTTTTT
CASSIENTGELFF
>TRBD1|.|TRBJ2-3|TRBV5-1
TGCGCCAGCAGCACGGGACAGGAAGGAGATACGCAGTATTTT
CASSTGQEGDTQYF
>TRBD2|.|TRBJ2-5|TRBV7-2
TGTGCCAGCAGCTCGGGACTAGCGGGGGTAGAGACCCAGTACTTC
CASSSGLAGVETQYF
>.|.|TRBJ2-5|TRBV21-1
TGTGCCAGCAGCAGCGAGACGGGGCGGGAGACCCAGTACTTC
CASSSETGRETQYF
>TRBD1|.|TRBJ1-6|TRBV11-2
TGTGCCAGCAGCCTCCGGACAGGGGTAACCTCAAGCCTCCACTTT
CASSLRTGVTSSLHF
>TRBD1|once|TRBJ2-3|TRBV6-6
TGTGCCAGCAGAGAGGGGGCAGCGGATACGCAGTATTTT
CASREGAADTQYF
>TRBD1|.|TRBJ2-5|TRBV5-1
TGCGCCAGCAGCTCTCGGGACAGGGGGTTATCGGAGACCCAGTACTTC
CASSSRDRGLSETQYF
>.|.|TRBJ2-2|TRBV5-1
TGCGCCAGCAGCCCCCTGGGATTCACCGGGGAGCTGTTTTTT
CASSPLGFTGELFF
>.|once|TRBJ1-5|TRBV19
TGTGCCAGTAGTATGGAGGTGAGCAATCAGCCCCAGCATTTT
CASSMEVSNQPQHF
>.|.|TRBJ1-5|TRBV19
TGTGCCAGTAGCTTCGATTCGAGCAATCAGCCCCAGCATTTT
CASSFDSSNQPQHF
>.|.|TRBJ1-3|TRBV11-2
TGTGCCAGCAGCATCGCAGCTGGAAACACCATATATTTT
CASSIAAGNTIYF
>.|.|TRBJ2-7|TRBV5-1
TGCGCCAGCAGCCTTGGACCCGACTCCAAGCAGTACTTC
CASSLGPDSKQYF
>.|once|TRBJ1-1|TRBV10-1
TGCGCCAGCAGTCGAGGGGGCACTGAAGCTTTCTTT
CASSRGGTEAFF
>.|few|TRBJ1-2|TRBV6-6
TGTGCCACATCCCACGACAGAAGTGGCTACACCTTC
CATSHDRSGYTF
>TRBD2|.|TRBJ2-5|TRBV7-7
TGTGCCAGCAGCCCCAGGGCTGGACTAGCGGGGTTCCAAGAGACCCAGTACTTC
CASSPRAGLAGFQETQYF
>TRBD1|.|TRBJ1-1|TRBV30
TGTGCCTGGACCAGGGGGTTCACTGAAGCTTTCTTT
CAWTRGFTEAFF
>.|.|TRBJ2-5|TRBV9
TGTGCCAGCAGCGTGCAAGGAGGACGGGAGACCCAGTACTTC
CASSVQGGRETQYF
>.|.|TRBJ1-3|TRBV10-3
TGTGCCATCAGTGACACGACAGACTCTGGAAACACCATATATTTT
CAISDTTDSGNTIYF
>.|.|TRBJ2-1|TRBV4-2
TGTGCCAGCAGCCAAGCAGGGGGGACAGAGAACTACAATGAGCAGTTCTTC
CASSQAGGTENYNEQFF
>TRBD1|once|TRBJ1-2|TRBV30
TGTGCCTGGAGTCGGGACAGGCCGTATGGCTACACCTTC
CAWSRDRPYGYTF